Below, 9 T cell receptor beta chains from the same sample are listed, as sequenced in a study of T cell changes during pregnancy in multiple sclerosis. Only in-frame clones appear in the TCRdb table, and some are missing; sequencing was by immunoSEQ multiplex PCR. The sample consists of 35,000 to 55,000 clones, approximately 92% of them appearing once. The sample was CD8+ T cells from peripheral blood mononuclear cells, taken after pregnancy. The receptors stem from a female donor with multiple sclerosis, enrolled in a pregnancy study.

The genes are TRBV4-1 and TRBJ2-7, with 7 bases identical to TRBD2. The CDR3 spans 18 residues. Germline assignment: CDR1 MGHRA and CDR2 YSYEKL. V gave up 1 base and J gave up 0 bases; unmatched junction bases: 12. The CDR3 loop is CASSQVGGGPGSSYEQYF. DNA of the CDR3: TGCGCCAGCAGCCAAGTGGGGGGGGGTCCGGGATCCTCCTACGAGCAGTACTTC.

The V call is TRBV5-1, the J call TRBJ2-1, with 9 bases matching TRBD1. J was trimmed by 4 bases and V by 6 bases; bases with no gene match: 8. The germline CDR1 and CDR2 sequences are SGHRS and YFSETQ. The CDR3 length is 15 residues. The DNA for the CDR3 is TGCGCCAGCACCTTCTCCGGGACAGGGTACAATGAGCAGTTCTTC. This sequence encodes CASTFSGTGYNEQFF.

CDR3 sequence (DNA): TGTGCCAGCAGTTTTCTAGCGGGGGGCCTGGAGACCCAGTACTTC. Translating gives CASSFLAGGLETQYF. This rearrangement joins TRBV27 to TRBJ2-5, with 11 bases fitting TRBD2. This CDR3 is built from 15 residues. CDR1 is MNHEY, CDR2 SMNVEV, per germline (reference sequence). Trimming at V came to 3 bases and at J to 5 bases, leaving 5 bases not matched to a gene.

V is TRBV7-9 and J is TRBJ2-7, with D possibly being TRBD2 (7 bases). From germline, CDR1 is SEHNR and CDR2 FQNEAQ (reference sequence). Deletions cut 4 bases from V and 1 base from J, with 14 bases between. This CDR3 has 15 residues. The CDR3 DNA is TGTGCCAGCAGCTACGACGGGGGGCTATCCTACGAGCAGTACTTC. Its protein is CASSYDGGLSYEQYF.

The genes are TRBV6-5 and TRBJ1-3, with 8 bases lining up with TRBD1. V shed 8 bases, J shed 1 base, and the junction held 1 base outside the gene matches. CDR3 length: 13 residues. Germline-derived CDR1 and CDR2 are MNHEY and SVGAGI. CDR3 sequence reads: CASGQGSGNTIYF. The CDR3 nucleotides read TGTGCCAGCGGACAGGGATCTGGAAACACCATATATTTT.

The rearrangement uses TRBV5-6 and TRBJ2-7, with TRBD2 matching 8 bases. The CDR3 contains 14 residues. The junction had 5 bases not matched to a gene; V was cut back by 3 bases and J by 3 bases. The germline V gene has CDR1 SGHDT and CDR2 YYEEEE. The CDR3 DNA is TGTGCCAGCAGCTCGGGACTAGTCCTCTACGAGCAGTACTTC. This translates into CASSSGLVLYEQYF.

This clone came up a few times. V is TRBV27 and J is TRBJ1-5; TRBD1 matches at 10 bases. CDR1 MNHEY and CDR2 SMNVEV come from the germline V gene (reference sequence). J lost 5 bases, V lost 6 bases, and 4 bases had no gene match. The CDR3 has 14 residues. CDR3 in amino acids: CASRTGGMDQPQHF. The CDR3 DNA reads TGTGCCAGCAGGACAGGGGGCATGGATCAGCCCCAGCATTTT.

The chain carries TRBV5-4 and TRBJ1-2; D is perhaps TRBD1 (5 bases). Germline lookup yields CDR1 SGHNT and CDR2 YYREEE (reference sequence). This CDR3 region has 13 residues. V was pared by 7 bases and J by 8 bases, with 18 bases between. The CDR3 DNA reads as TGTGCCAGCGGCGACGGGTTCCCAGGGGGCTACACCTTC. This sequence encodes CASGDGFPGGYTF. The full variable domain, its missing parts supplied by reference TRBV5-4 and TRBJ1-2, is ETGVTQSPTHLIKTRGQQVTLRCSSQSGHNTVSWYQQALGQGPQFIFQYYREEENGRGNFPPRFSGLQFPNYSSELNVNALELDDSALYLCASGDGFPGGYTFGSGTRLTVV.

The chain recombines TRBV2 with TRBJ2-2, with 8 bases that match TRBD2. The V segment lost 6 bases and the J segment 0 bases; nucleotides outside the gene matches: 9. Germline lookup yields CDR1 SNHLY and CDR2 FYNNEI. This CDR3 contains 17 residues. The CDR3 reads CASSRGVLAANTGELFF. The CDR3 nucleotides read TGTGCCAGCAGCCGTGGGGTACTAGCGGCGAACACCGGGGAGCTGTTTTTT.